A selection of T cell receptor beta chains follows, all from one sample in a study of preoperative IRX-2 immunotherapy in early breast cancer. Assay: immunoSEQ multiplex PCR; the TCRdb copy retains only in-frame clones and omits some. The data show about 1,100 clones, roughly four fifths seen once. Sequenced material: tumor tissue, taken before IRX-2 immunotherapy. These receptors all come from a human donor with breast cancer. Each CDR3 is given with its conserved first and last residue. Fields, in order: clone size, J gene, V gene, D gene, CDR3 length, CDR3 protein, CDR3 DNA. The D gene is left open where the match is weak. The size entry is marked missing in some rows and otherwise reads once, few, many or a size class.

clone_size: .
j_call: TRBJ2-5
v_call: TRBV19
d_call: TRBD2
cdr3_length: 14
cdr3_aa: CASSIRGGGETQYF
cdr3_nt: TGTGCCAGTAGTATACGCGGGGGGGGAGAGACCCAGTACTTC

clone_size: .
j_call: TRBJ2-1
v_call: TRBV11-3
d_call: TRBD2
cdr3_length: 19
cdr3_aa: CASSFLLAGGPSVYNEQFF
cdr3_nt: TGTGCCAGCAGCTTCCTACTAGCGGGGGGGCCGTCGGTCTACAATGAGCAGTTCTTC

clone_size: .
j_call: TRBJ2-5
v_call: TRBV6-8
d_call: TRBD2
cdr3_length: 15
cdr3_aa: CASSYLAGNQETQYF
cdr3_nt: TGTGCCAGCAGTTATCTAGCGGGGAACCAAGAGACCCAGTACTTC

clone_size: few
j_call: TRBJ1-1
v_call: TRBV6-8
d_call: .
cdr3_length: 13
cdr3_aa: CASRRTVNTEAFF
cdr3_nt: TGTGCCAGCAGAAGGACGGTCAACACTGAAGCTTTCTTT

clone_size: .
j_call: TRBJ2-5
v_call: TRBV11-3
d_call: .
cdr3_length: 16
cdr3_aa: CASSPFGGSIQETQYF
cdr3_nt: TGTGCCAGCAGCCCCTTTGGGGGAAGCATCCAAGAGACCCAGTACTTC

clone_size: .
j_call: TRBJ1-3
v_call: TRBV10-2
d_call: .
cdr3_length: 16
cdr3_aa: CASSAGSDYSGNTIYF
cdr3_nt: TGCGCCAGCAGTGCGGGTTCGGACTACTCTGGAAACACCATATATTTT

clone_size: .
j_call: TRBJ2-1
v_call: TRBV12-5
d_call: TRBD1
cdr3_length: 16
cdr3_aa: CASGLVPTTGANEQFF
cdr3_nt: TGTGCTAGTGGTTTGGTACCGACGACAGGGGCAAATGAGCAGTTCTTC

clone_size: few
j_call: TRBJ1-1
v_call: TRBV6-8
d_call: .
cdr3_length: 15
cdr3_aa: CASSYSGGGGTEAFF
cdr3_nt: TGTGCCAGCAGTTATTCGGGGGGCGGAGGCACTGAAGCTTTCTTT

clone_size: .
j_call: TRBJ2-2
v_call: TRBV11-3
d_call: TRBD1
cdr3_length: 17
cdr3_aa: CASSPDRGRRNTGELFF
cdr3_nt: TGTGCCAGCAGCCCAGACAGGGGGCGCCGGAACACCGGGGAGCTGTTTTTT

clone_size: .
j_call: TRBJ1-4
v_call: TRBV28
d_call: TRBD1
cdr3_length: 14
cdr3_aa: CASSGPGQGGKLFF
cdr3_nt: TGTGCCAGCAGCGGCCCGGGACAGGGAGGAAAACTGTTTTTT

clone_size: .
j_call: TRBJ1-2
v_call: TRBV28
d_call: .
cdr3_length: 14
cdr3_aa: CASSPWTAIYGYTF
cdr3_nt: TGTGCCAGCAGTCCATGGACAGCAATCTATGGCTACACCTTC

clone_size: .
j_call: TRBJ1-3
v_call: TRBV11-3
d_call: TRBD1
cdr3_length: 16
cdr3_aa: CASSPGQSFYGNTIYF
cdr3_nt: TGTGCCAGCAGTCCGGGACAGAGTTTCTATGGAAACACCATATATTTT

clone_size: .
j_call: TRBJ2-7
v_call: TRBV18
d_call: .
cdr3_length: 17
cdr3_aa: CASSPTPSSRSSYEQYF
cdr3_nt: TGTGCCAGCTCACCAACGCCCTCTAGCCGTAGCTCCTACGAGCAGTACTTC

clone_size: once
j_call: TRBJ1-5
v_call: TRBV11-3
d_call: TRBD1
cdr3_length: 15
cdr3_aa: CASSGLRDRGQPQHF
cdr3_nt: TGTGCCAGCAGCGGGTTAAGGGACAGGGGACAGCCCCAGCATTTT

clone_size: .
j_call: TRBJ2-2
v_call: TRBV6-1
d_call: .
cdr3_length: 13
cdr3_aa: CASSEGDTGELFF
cdr3_nt: TGTGCCAGCAGTGAAGGGGACACCGGGGAGCTGTTTTTT

clone_size: once
j_call: TRBJ1-2
v_call: TRBV11-3
d_call: .
cdr3_length: 14
cdr3_aa: CASSPIQGPYGYTF
cdr3_nt: TGTGCCAGCAGCCCTATACAGGGCCCCTATGGCTACACCTTC

clone_size: .
j_call: TRBJ2-3
v_call: TRBV15
d_call: TRBD2
cdr3_length: 16
cdr3_aa: CATSGILAGVTDTQYF
cdr3_nt: TGTGCCACCAGCGGCATACTAGCGGGGGTCACAGATACGCAGTATTTT

clone_size: .
j_call: TRBJ2-7
v_call: TRBV11-3
d_call: TRBD1
cdr3_length: 15
cdr3_aa: CASSDGTDHPYEQYF
cdr3_nt: TGTGCCAGCAGCGACGGGACAGACCACCCCTACGAGCAGTACTTC

clone_size: few
j_call: TRBJ1-5
v_call: TRBV11-3
d_call: TRBD1
cdr3_length: 16
cdr3_aa: CASSPGQSGGYQPQHF
cdr3_nt: TGTGCCAGCAGCCCCGGACAGTCAGGGGGCTATCAGCCCCAGCATTTT

clone_size: once
j_call: TRBJ1-3
v_call: TRBV18
d_call: .
cdr3_length: 16
cdr3_aa: CASSTAAQGGGNTIYF
cdr3_nt: TGTGCCAGCTCTACCGCAGCGCAGGGAGGTGGAAACACCATATATTTT

clone_size: .
j_call: TRBJ1-5
v_call: TRBV29-1
d_call: TRBD1
cdr3_length: 14
cdr3_aa: CSVEVGQGKGPQHF
cdr3_nt: TGCAGCGTTGAAGTTGGACAGGGGAAGGGGCCCCAGCATTTT

clone_size: .
j_call: TRBJ2-1
v_call: TRBV6-8
d_call: TRBD1
cdr3_length: 16
cdr3_aa: CASSDSPHRGPGEQFF
cdr3_nt: TGTGCCAGCAGTGACTCGCCCCACAGGGGGCCGGGTGAGCAGTTCTTC

clone_size: .
j_call: TRBJ2-1
v_call: TRBV11-3
d_call: .
cdr3_length: 15
cdr3_aa: CASSLQRTSGGEQFF
cdr3_nt: TGTGCCAGCAGCCTCCAGAGGACCTCCGGGGGAGAGCAGTTCTTC

clone_size: .
j_call: TRBJ1-4
v_call: TRBV19
d_call: TRBD1
cdr3_length: 16
cdr3_aa: CASSSPRDRSNEKLFF
cdr3_nt: TGTGCCAGTAGCTCACCCCGGGACAGATCCAATGAAAAACTGTTTTTT

clone_size: .
j_call: TRBJ2-1
v_call: TRBV11-3
d_call: .
cdr3_length: 14
cdr3_aa: CASSRSLEDNEQFF
cdr3_nt: TGTGCCAGCAGCCGAAGTCTGGAGGATAATGAGCAGTTCTTC

clone_size: .
j_call: TRBJ1-1
v_call: TRBV30
d_call: TRBD1
cdr3_length: 13
cdr3_aa: CAWSPKGATEAFF
cdr3_nt: TGTGCCTGGAGTCCGAAGGGGGCCACTGAAGCTTTCTTT